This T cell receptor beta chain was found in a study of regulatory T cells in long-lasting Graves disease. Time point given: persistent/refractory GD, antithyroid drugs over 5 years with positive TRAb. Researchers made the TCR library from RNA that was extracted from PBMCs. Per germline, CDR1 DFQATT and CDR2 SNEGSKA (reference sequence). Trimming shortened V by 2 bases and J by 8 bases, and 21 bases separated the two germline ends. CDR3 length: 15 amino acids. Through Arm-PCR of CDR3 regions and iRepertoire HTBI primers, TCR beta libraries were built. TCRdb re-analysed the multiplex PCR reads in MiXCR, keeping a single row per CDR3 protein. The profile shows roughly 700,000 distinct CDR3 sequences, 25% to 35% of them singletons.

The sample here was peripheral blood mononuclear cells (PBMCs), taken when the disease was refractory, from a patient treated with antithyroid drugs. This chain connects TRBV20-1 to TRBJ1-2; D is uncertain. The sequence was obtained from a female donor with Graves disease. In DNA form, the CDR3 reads TGCAGTGCTAGAACCTTGGGCGACTCCCCGAGCGGCTACACCTTC. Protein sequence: CSARTLGDSPSGYTF.